This T cell receptor (beta chain) was identified in a study of neoadjuvant anti-PD-1 for oral cavity cancer. Whole-study context: Most patients had three to four biweekly doses of 3 mg/kg nivolumab before resection. Study-wide findings and caveats: Larger post-treatment preexisting tumor clones tracked with greater tumor shrinkage. Each response group had just a few patients in TCR analyses. Treg/Th17 ratio rose with pretreatment blood and fell with post-treatment tumor TCRbeta clonality.

Comments on this clone: Its target is not known.

Time point meaning: after neoadjuvant nivolumab, at surgical resection. The V gene's germline CDR1 is SEHNR and CDR2 FQNEAQ (reference sequence). J was trimmed by 3 bases and V by 5 bases; bases with no gene match: 3. This CDR3 spans 13 amino acids. The protocol was immunoSEQ multiplex PCR, while the TCRdb copy is restricted to in-frame clones and leaves out a portion. The sample has approximately 21,000 clones; under 45% are singletons. The sequencing here drew on tumor tissue, taken after nivolumab (anti-PD-1) treatment. J is TRBJ2-7 and V is TRBV7-9; 8 bases align to TRBD1. The TCR comes from a person aged 40 to 85 with oral cavity squamous cell carcinoma. CDR3 amino acids: CASSTTGGYEQYF. In nucleotides, the CDR3 is TGTGCCAGCAGCACTACAGGGGGCTACGAGCAGTACTTC.